A few counts support the clone carrying this T cell receptor beta chain. The antigen is unknown. Template switching introduced a universal primer site, and the cDNA bore unique molecular identifiers. TCRdb independently ran MiXCR on the 5' RACE reads; one entry per CDR3 protein. The data contain about 340,000 distinct CDR3 sequences, approximately 9.1% of them singletons. This entry belongs to a study of identical twins. The junction had 8 bases not matched to a gene; V was cut back by 6 bases and J by 4 bases. The CDR3 contains 16 residues. Regarding the study as a whole: Findings depended on cross-sectional statistics rather than tracking the same donors.

The receptor's source is a woman in her fifties or sixties in good health. The material sequenced was naive T cells sorted from blood. This chain uses TRBV12-3 or TRBV12-4 with TRBJ2-2; TRBD1 matches 10 bases. The CDR3 sequence is CASRGGTGAVTGELFF. The CDR3 nucleotides are TGTGCCAGCAGGGGAGGGACAGGGGCGGTCACCGGGGAGCTGTTTTTT.